The entry below describes one TCR beta chain. Its antigen remains unknown. This sample was included in a study of CD8+ T cells in alopecia areata. Patients with alopecia areata provided lesional scalp punch biopsies as well as peripheral blood. This CDR3 spans 15 amino acids. Per the germline V gene, CDR1 is SQVTM and CDR2 is ANQGSEA. V was shortened by 4 bases and J by 1 base, with 16 bases between the two germline ends. Study results and caveats: Clonality in lesional scalp, especially alopecia totalis/universalis, exceeded that of normal scalp.

As the sequencing template, cDNA was produced by extracting RNA and reverse transcribing it. Clones were read by immunoSEQ multiplex PCR, and TCRdb kept only the in-frame ones, dropping some. The sample holds approximately 30,000 clones; roughly 50% are singletons and the top ten take around 40%. V usage is TRBV29-1 and J usage is TRBJ1-2; D is uncertain. This receptor was taken from a human donor with alopecia areata. The sample taken for sequencing was NKG2D-high CD8+ T cells sorted from blood. For the CDR3, the DNA is TGCAGCGTTGTTGACTGGGCCGACATTAACTATGGCTACACCTTC. Amino acids: CSVVDWADINYGYTF.